This TCR beta chain was identified in a study of identical twins. Notes on the study in general: The study based its conclusions on cross-sectional statistical analysis and did not follow the same donors. With beta out-of-frame sequences, excess sharing by twins was weaker.

All donors were healthy, and all were Caucasian. V dropped 3 bases and J dropped 5; count of bases not matched to a gene: 6. Germline lookup yields CDR1 SGHRS and CDR2 YFSETQ. This CDR3 is 15 amino acids long. A universal primer site was added by template switching, and unique molecular identifiers were carried by the cDNA. TCRdb independently ran MiXCR on the 5' RACE reads; one entry per CDR3 protein. The repertoire holds 200,000 to 250,000 distinct CDR3 sequences, with more than 6.5% as singletons. This clonotype appeared many times. As yet, its antigen is unknown. The same data also went into a second study, on yellow fever vaccine responses in identical twins.

The chain recombines TRBV5-1 with TRBJ2-1; 9 bases line up with TRBD2. The sequencing sample was made of memory (CD45RO+) T cells sorted from blood. The receptor was derived from a woman younger than 35 in good health. The CDR3 loop reads CASSSAGGTHNEQFF. The CDR3 region has the DNA TGCGCCAGCAGCTCGGCGGGGGGGACACACAATGAGCAGTTCTTC.